This T cell receptor beta chain was captured by sequencing in a study of cytomegalovirus exposure and HLA in healthy donors. Every donor was a healthy person donating bone marrow. The length of the CDR3 is 14 residues. With 2 bases clipped from V and 5 bases from J, the junction kept 2 bases outside the gene matches. Looked up from germline, CDR1 is MNHEY and CDR2 is SVGAGI. Use of 60 Vbeta and 13 Jbeta primers characterized the PCR. TCRdb's copy holds only in-frame clones and misses some; the assay was immunoSEQ multiplex PCR. This sample has around 140,000 clones, with approximately 65% found just once.

V is TRBV6-5 and J is TRBJ1-1, with 10 bases fitting TRBD1. The sequence was obtained from a woman aged 60 to 75 in good health and CMV-seronegative. The sample comprised PBMCs. The CDR3 here is CASSYRTGGTEAFF. The CDR3 bases are TGTGCCAGCAGTTACCGGACAGGGGGGACTGAAGCTTTCTTT.